Listed below are T cell receptor beta chains from one sample, sequenced in a study. TCRdb ran MiXCR on the 5' RACE reads and lists one entry per CDR3 protein. The table includes some 12,000 distinct CDR3 sequences, 45% to 60% detected once. Specimen: tumor-infiltrating Tregs sorted from the breast tumor. The source of these receptors is a female donor with breast cancer. Both conserved end residues are trimmed from each CDR3.

>TRBV12-3/TRBV12-4
ASSLRMAYNEQF
>TRBV5-1
ASSSRGSYNEQF
>TRBV12-3/TRBV12-4
ASSLAGSKNIQY
>TRBV11-2
ASSLEPGPRIHEQF
>TRBV7-6
ASSDGNRADTQY
>TRBV7-2
ASSRQDNYSEQF
>TRBV4-3
ASSQDQAGGVDEQF
>TRBV7-2
ASSFQGYEQY
>TRBV5-1
ASSLDVPEQF
>TRBV7-7
ASSLSLAGGNEQF
>TRBV6-1
ASSGGTTETQY
>TRBV7-9
ASGPPSTGELF
>TRBV20-1
SARDDLGIYNEQF
>TRBV7-8
ASSPTQGEEQY
>TRBV5-1
ASSFLGAVRNEQF
>TRBV13
ASSLGPVNYGYT
>TRBV5-6
ASSLSGTDTQY
>TRBV7-9
ASSFSGYDNEQF
>TRBV5-1
ASSYGGPGNTIY
>TRBV4-2
ASSQTNRGRYNSPLH
>TRBV7-2
ASSPDTLKPQH
>TRBV14
ASSQVVGDEQF
>TRBV7-3
ASSRDRDTQY
>TRBV4-2
ASSLTPEGNTIY
>TRBV7-9
ASSGILASQETQY
>TRBV6-1
ASSEVRGSAQF
>TRBV20-1
SARLVNEQF
>TRBV20-1
SARDGAPRSTEAF
>TRBV7-9
ASSHPPGTGNSAQY
>TRBV27
ASSLSPSRVGQPQH
>TRBV5-1
ASSLAGGYNTGELF
>TRBV7-2
ASSPQGSETQY
>TRBV20-1
SAPAAGRYGYT
>TRBV4-2
ASSTLGGNEQF
>TRBV20-1
SARLDSYEQY
>TRBV29-1
SVEVQTEETQY
>TRBV7-2
ASSLEQASPETQY
>TRBV7-2
ASSLVDRGRETQY
>TRBV7-2
ASSLEGEKLF
>TRBV12-3/TRBV12-4
ASSLTRGDSPLH
>TRBV29-1
SGARTMNTEAF
>TRBV20-1
SVDRGNTGELF
>TRBV6-5
ASRRGTGGRDT
>TRBV6-2/TRBV6-3
ASTNNYEQY
>TRBV12-3/TRBV12-4
ASSPLRGVEDEQF
>TRBV20-1
SASKTLSYNEQF
>TRBV20-1
SAKSGRMTQETQY
>TRBV7-9
ASSQELSMSETQY
>TRBV4-2
ASNQGGRNTEAF
>TRBV12-3/TRBV12-4
ASSLAGAGHEQF
>TRBV20-1
SARGYNTEAF
>TRBV6-2/TRBV6-3
ASSYSGGLDQPQH
>TRBV7-6
ASSWGHLSTDTQY
>TRBV9
ASSREPGRKDTQY
>TRBV18
ASSPPGTTNEKLF
>TRBV5-1
ASSLRAGKNNEQF
>TRBV5-1
ASSAGGQARTEAF
>TRBV10-3
AISVSVTERTGTQY